Each of the 9 T cell receptor beta chains below was sequenced from the same sample in a study of technical replicates of blood from several donors. Profiled with immunoSEQ multiplex PCR; TCRdb holds only in-frame clones, not every one. The sample lists 60,000 to 85,000 clones, approximately 94% occurring once. Material: T cells isolated from PBMCs. Receptors were obtained from a human donor in good health.

The genes are TRBV7-3 and TRBJ2-1, with 7 bases lining up with TRBD1. The trim removed 2 bases at V and 9 bases at J, leaving 10 bases unmatched. Germline assignment: CDR1 SGHTA and CDR2 FQGTGA. The CDR3 consists of 15 residues. The CDR3 nucleotides read TGTGCCAGCAGCTTACATACACAGGGGAAGGGTGAGCAGTTCTTC. Protein: CASSLHTQGKGEQFF.

V and J are TRBV29-1 and TRBJ1-1, with D perhaps matching TRBD1 (5 bases). The germline V gene has CDR1 SQVTM and CDR2 ANQGSEA. Trimming removed 5 bases from V and 7 bases from J, with 20 bases in between. The CDR3 is 14 amino acids. The CDR3 loop reads CSVSGVRNPYEAFF. The CDR3 DNA is TGCAGCGTTTCGGGGGTAAGGAACCCATATGAAGCTTTCTTT.

The chain joins TRBV11-2 to TRBJ1-5; possible D gene TRBD1, 6 bases. The CDR3 runs 15 residues. Germline V gene lookup returns CDR1 SGHAT and CDR2 FQNNGV. Trimming shortened V by 0 bases and J by 2 bases, and 8 bases separated the two germline ends. CDR3 residues: CASSLDYRGNQPQHF. The CDR3 coding sequence is TGTGCCAGCAGCTTAGACTACAGGGGCAATCAGCCCCAGCATTTT.

This clone was detected once. J is TRBJ1-5 and V is TRBV7-8; the D is unclear. The CDR3 length is 15 residues. V was pared by 2 bases and J by 6 bases, with 14 bases between. CDR1 is SGHVS, CDR2 FQNEAQ, per germline. CDR3 sequence: CASSLQLMGSQPQHF. As DNA, the CDR3 is TGTGCCAGCAGCTTACAGCTTATGGGGAGTCAGCCCCAGCATTTT.

The J gene is TRBJ2-2, the V gene TRBV19; TRBD1 might be the D (5 bases). Per germline, CDR1 LNHDA and CDR2 SQIVND (reference sequence). Trimming removed 2 bases from V and 2 bases from J, with 9 bases in between. This CDR3 has 15 residues. CDR3 in amino acids: CASSIWTTNTGELFF. CDR3 DNA: TGTGCCAGTAGTATATGGACAACCAACACCGGGGAGCTGTTTTTT.

V gene TRBV2 combines with J gene TRBJ2-7; 9 nucleotides match TRBD2. The CDR3 runs 14 residues. J lost 3 bases, V lost 5 bases, and 5 bases had no gene match. CDR1 and CDR2 (germline): SNHLY, FYNNEI. Here the CDR3 DNA reads TGTGCCAGCAGTCAGGGTAGCGGGAGCTACGAGCAGTACTTC. It is translated as CASSQGSGSYEQYF.

This rearrangement joins TRBV27 to TRBJ2-7; no reliable D call. Germline V gene lookup returns CDR1 MNHEY and CDR2 SMNVEV (reference sequence). This CDR3 is 13 amino acids long. V lost 4 bases to trimming and J lost 1 base, with 8 bases between them. The CDR3 here is CASSYGVSYEQYF. The CDR3 DNA sequence: TGTGCCAGCAGTTATGGAGTATCCTACGAGCAGTACTTC.

The genes are TRBV7-6 and TRBJ1-3, with TRBD1 matching 7 bases. The CDR3 covers 15 residues. Germline V gene lookup returns CDR1 SGHVS and CDR2 FNYEAQ. The J segment lost 5 bases and the V segment lost 5 bases, leaving 9 bases of the junction unmatched. CDR3: CASSPSDRVRNTIYF. The CDR3 bases are TGTGCCAGCAGCCCCTCTGACAGGGTTAGAAACACCATATATTTT.

The chain joins TRBV21-1 to TRBJ1-5; TRBD1 was called by the table and not checked on the DNA. TRBV21-1 is annotated as a pseudogene. This CDR3 has 17 residues. CDR3 sequence: CASRNSTGDGGNQPQHF. The DNA for the CDR3 is TGTGCCAGCCGCAATTCGACAGGGGATGGGGGCAATCAGCCCCAGCATTTT.